These 13 T cell receptor beta chains originate from one sample sequenced in a study of monozygotic twins with inflammatory bowel disease. From its re-call of the 5' RACE reads, TCRdb lists each CDR3 protein once, without DNA. The repertoire shows approximately 150,000 distinct CDR3 sequences; the top ten hold 2.4%. Material for sequencing was blood. The receptor set was obtained from a human donor with ulcerative colitis or Crohn's disease, or a healthy co-twin of an affected twin (not recorded which).

V gene TRBV7-9 combines with J gene TRBJ2-6; TCRdb designates TRBD1, a call that cannot be tested without DNA. This CDR3 contains 16 residues. From germline, CDR1 is SEHNR and CDR2 FQNEAQ (reference sequence). CDR3 residues: CASSQGGSSGANVLTF.

The gene calls are TRBV15 and TRBJ2-7; TCRdb lists TRBD2, though no DNA is available to test this call. The CDR3 spans 11 residues. Per germline, CDR1 LNHNV and CDR2 YYDKDF (reference sequence). This chain's CDR3 is CATSDAREQYF.

The chain links TRBV7-2 to TRBJ1-2; TCRdb picks TRBD1, but there is no DNA to check that call. This CDR3 region has 14 residues. From germline, CDR1 is SGHTA and CDR2 FQGNSA. CDR3 loop: CASIFRGGVYGYTF. The variable domain in full, with the rest retrieved from reference TRBV7-2 and TRBJ1-2, is GAGVSQSPSNKVTEKGKDVELRCDPISGHTALYWYRQSLGQGLEFLIYFQGNSAPDKSGLPSDRFSAERTGGSVSTLTIQRTQQEDSAVYLCASIFRGGVYGYTFGSGTRLTVV.

The rearrangement joins TRBV4-3 to TRBJ2-7; TCRdb proposes TRBD1, but this gene call is untestable without DNA. The CDR3 runs to 13 residues. Germline CDR1 LGHNA, CDR2 YSLEER. The chain's CDR3 is CASSQGQGGWQYF.

J is TRBJ2-5 and V is TRBV5-4; TCRdb picks TRBD1, but there is no DNA to check that call. This CDR3 comprises 15 residues. Germline lookup yields CDR1 SGHNT and CDR2 YYREEE (reference sequence). CDR3 region: CASSFPGVGRETQYF.

CDR3 protein: CATSRGTGGTEAFF. The V call is TRBV15, the J call TRBJ1-1; the TCRdb call, TRBD1, lacks DNA for checking. The CDR3 totals 14 residues. Germline assignment: CDR1 LNHNV and CDR2 YYDKDF (reference sequence).

The chain joins TRBV4-1 to TRBJ1-3. CDR1 and CDR2 from the germline V gene are MGHRA and YSYEKL. CDR3 length equals 16 residues. CDR3 loop: CATGGDGFFSGNTIYF.

This sequence joins TRBV6-5 and TRBJ1-1. Germline V gene data show CDR1 as MNHEY and CDR2 as SVGAGI. There are 15 residues in the CDR3. The CDR3 reads CASSYSGPSDAEAFF.

The chain has TRBV6-5 and TRBJ1-2; TCRdb designates TRBD1, a call that cannot be tested without DNA. Germline CDR1 MNHEY, CDR2 SVGAGI. This CDR3 is 15 amino acids long. This CDR3 is CASSYPSGPPYGYTF.

The V and J genes are TRBV12-3 or TRBV12-4 and TRBJ2-7. The CDR3 runs to 11 residues. The CDR3: CASSLSGEQYF.

The chain links TRBV12-3 or TRBV12-4 to TRBJ2-7; TCRdb lists TRBD1, though no DNA is available to test this call. The CDR3 has 18 residues. The CDR3 loop is CASSPLGPGQEGTYEQYF.

The rearrangement joins TRBV20-1 to TRBJ1-3; lacking DNA, the TRBD1 call made by TCRdb goes unchecked. CDR3 length equals 12 residues. Germline V gene lookup returns CDR1 DFQATT and CDR2 SNEGSKA (reference sequence). CDR3 protein: CSAPADGNTIYF.

This chain uses TRBV19 with TRBJ2-7; the D gene TCRdb calls, TRBD2, cannot be checked with no DNA. The CDR3 extends over 15 amino acids. CDR1 LNHDA and CDR2 SQIVND come from the germline V gene (reference sequence). The CDR3 region is CASTESAGGPYEQYF.